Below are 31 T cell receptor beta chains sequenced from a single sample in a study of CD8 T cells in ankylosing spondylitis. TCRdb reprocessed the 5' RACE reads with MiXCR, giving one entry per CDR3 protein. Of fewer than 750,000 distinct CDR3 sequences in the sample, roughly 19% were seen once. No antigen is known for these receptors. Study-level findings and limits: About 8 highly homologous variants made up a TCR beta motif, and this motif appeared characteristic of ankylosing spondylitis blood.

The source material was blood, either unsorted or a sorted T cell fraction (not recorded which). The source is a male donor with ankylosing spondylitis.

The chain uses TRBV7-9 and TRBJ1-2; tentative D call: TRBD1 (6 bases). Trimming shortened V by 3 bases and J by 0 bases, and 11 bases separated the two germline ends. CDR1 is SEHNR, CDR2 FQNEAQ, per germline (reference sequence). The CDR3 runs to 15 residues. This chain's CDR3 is CASSFTGSSNYGYTF. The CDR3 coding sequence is TGTGCCAGCAGCTTTACAGGGTCTTCTAACTATGGCTACACCTTC. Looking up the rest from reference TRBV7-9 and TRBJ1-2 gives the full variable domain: DTGVSQNPRHKITKRGQNVTFRCDPISEHNRLYWYRQTLGQGPEFLTYFQNEAQLEKSRLLSDRFSAERPKGSFSTLEIQRTEQGDSAMYLCASSFTGSSNYGYTFGSGTRLTVV.

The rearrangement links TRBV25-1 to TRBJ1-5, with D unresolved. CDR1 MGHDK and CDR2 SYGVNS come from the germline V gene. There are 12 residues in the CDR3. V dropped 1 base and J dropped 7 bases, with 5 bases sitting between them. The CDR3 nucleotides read TGTGCCAGCAGTGAATTGGGCCAGCCCCAGCATTTT. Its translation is CASSELGQPQHF.

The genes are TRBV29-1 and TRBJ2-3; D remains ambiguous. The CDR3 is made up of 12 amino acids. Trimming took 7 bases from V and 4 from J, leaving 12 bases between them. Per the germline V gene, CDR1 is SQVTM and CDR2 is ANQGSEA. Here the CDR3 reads CSEASGADTQYF. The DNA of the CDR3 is TGCAGCGAAGCCTCGGGCGCAGATACGCAGTATTTT.

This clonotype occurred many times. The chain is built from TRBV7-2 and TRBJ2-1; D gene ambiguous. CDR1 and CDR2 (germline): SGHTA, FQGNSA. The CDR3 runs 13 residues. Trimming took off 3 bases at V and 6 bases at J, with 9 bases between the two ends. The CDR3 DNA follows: TGTGCCAGCAGCTTCCGACGTACCAATGAGCAGTTCTTC. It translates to CASSFRRTNEQFF.

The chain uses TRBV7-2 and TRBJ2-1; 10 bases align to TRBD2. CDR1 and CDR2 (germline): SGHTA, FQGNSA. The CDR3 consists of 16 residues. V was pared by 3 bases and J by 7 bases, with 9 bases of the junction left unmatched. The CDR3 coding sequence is TGTGCCAGCAGCTTGCTAGCGGGAGTGCTCGGGAATGAGCAGTTCTTC. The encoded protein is CASSLLAGVLGNEQFF. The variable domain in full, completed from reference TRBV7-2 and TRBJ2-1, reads GAGVSQSPSNKVTEKGKDVELRCDPISGHTALYWYRQSLGQGLEFLIYFQGNSAPDKSGLPSDRFSAERTGGSVSTLTIQRTQQEDSAVYLCASSLLAGVLGNEQFFGPGTRLTVL.

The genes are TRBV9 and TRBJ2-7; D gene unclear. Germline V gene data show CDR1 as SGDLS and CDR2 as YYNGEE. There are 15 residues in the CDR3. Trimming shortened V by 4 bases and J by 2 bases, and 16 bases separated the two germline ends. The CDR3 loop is CASSPTGSETYEQYF. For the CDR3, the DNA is TGTGCCAGCAGCCCGACGGGCAGTGAAACCTACGAGCAGTACTTC.

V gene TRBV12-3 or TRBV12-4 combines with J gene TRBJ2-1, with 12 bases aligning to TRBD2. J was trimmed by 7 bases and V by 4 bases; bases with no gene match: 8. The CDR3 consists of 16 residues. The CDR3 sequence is CASSSRLAGESNEQFF. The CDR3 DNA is TGTGCCAGCAGTTCCCGACTAGCGGGAGAATCAAATGAGCAGTTCTTC.

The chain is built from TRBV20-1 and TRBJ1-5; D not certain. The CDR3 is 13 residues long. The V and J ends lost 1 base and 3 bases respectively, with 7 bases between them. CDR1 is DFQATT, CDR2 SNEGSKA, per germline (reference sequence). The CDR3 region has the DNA TGCAGTGCTAGAGGGAGGGTCAATCAGCCCCAGCATTTT. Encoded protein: CSARGRVNQPQHF.

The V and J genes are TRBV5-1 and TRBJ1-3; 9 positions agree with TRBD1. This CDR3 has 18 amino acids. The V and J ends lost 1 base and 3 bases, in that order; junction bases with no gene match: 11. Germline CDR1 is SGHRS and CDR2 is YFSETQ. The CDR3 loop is CASSLRGNRGLFGNTIYF. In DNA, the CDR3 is TGCGCCAGCAGCTTGCGTGGGAACAGGGGGCTCTTTGGAAACACCATATATTTT.

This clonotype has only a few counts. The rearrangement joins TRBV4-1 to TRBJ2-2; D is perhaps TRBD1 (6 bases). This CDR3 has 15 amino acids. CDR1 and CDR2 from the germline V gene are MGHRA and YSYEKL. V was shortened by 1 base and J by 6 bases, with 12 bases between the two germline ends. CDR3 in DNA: TGCGCCAGCAGCCAAGCAGGGGTGACGGCCGGGGAGCTGTTTTTT. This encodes CASSQAGVTAGELFF.

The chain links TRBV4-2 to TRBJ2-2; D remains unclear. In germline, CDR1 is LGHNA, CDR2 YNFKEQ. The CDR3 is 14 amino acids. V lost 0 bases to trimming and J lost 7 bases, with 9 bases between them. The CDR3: CASSQERMVGELFF. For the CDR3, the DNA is TGTGCCAGCAGCCAAGAAAGGATGGTCGGGGAGCTGTTTTTT.

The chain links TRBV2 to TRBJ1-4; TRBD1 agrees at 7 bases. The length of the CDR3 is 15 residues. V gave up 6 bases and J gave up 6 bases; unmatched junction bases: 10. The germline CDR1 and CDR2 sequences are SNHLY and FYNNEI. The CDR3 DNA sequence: TGTGCCAGCAGACGCACAGGGGCAAGGGATGAAAAACTGTTTTTT. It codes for CASRRTGARDEKLFF.

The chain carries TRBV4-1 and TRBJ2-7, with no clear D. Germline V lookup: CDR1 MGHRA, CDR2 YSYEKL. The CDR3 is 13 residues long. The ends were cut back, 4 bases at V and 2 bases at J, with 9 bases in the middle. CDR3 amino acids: CASSPRNTYEQYF. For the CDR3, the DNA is TGCGCCAGCAGCCCAAGAAACACCTACGAGCAGTACTTC.

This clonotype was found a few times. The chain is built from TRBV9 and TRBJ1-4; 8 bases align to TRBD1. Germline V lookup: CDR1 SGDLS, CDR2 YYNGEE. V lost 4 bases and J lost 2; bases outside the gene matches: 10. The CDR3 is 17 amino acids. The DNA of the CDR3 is TGTGCCAGCAGCCACAAACAGGGGGTGACTACTAATGAAAAACTGTTTTTT. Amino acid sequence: CASSHKQGVTTNEKLFF.

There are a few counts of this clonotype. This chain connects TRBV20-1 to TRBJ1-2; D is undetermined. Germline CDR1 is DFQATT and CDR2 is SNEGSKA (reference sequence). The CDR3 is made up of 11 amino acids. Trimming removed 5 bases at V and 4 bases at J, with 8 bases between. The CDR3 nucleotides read TGCAGTGCTGAACAAATCTATGGCTACACCTTC. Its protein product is CSAEQIYGYTF.

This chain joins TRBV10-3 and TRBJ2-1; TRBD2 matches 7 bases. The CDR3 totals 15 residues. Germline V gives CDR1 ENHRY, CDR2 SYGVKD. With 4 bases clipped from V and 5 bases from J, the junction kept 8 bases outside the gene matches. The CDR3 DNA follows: TGTGCCATCAGTGCAACGGGGAGGGGCGACAATGAGCAGTTCTTC. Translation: CAISATGRGDNEQFF.

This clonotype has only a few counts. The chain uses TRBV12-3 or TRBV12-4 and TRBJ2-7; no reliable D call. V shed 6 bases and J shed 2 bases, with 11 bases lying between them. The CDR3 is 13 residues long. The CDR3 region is CASRLSGTYEQYF. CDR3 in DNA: TGTGCCAGCAGATTGTCAGGTACCTACGAGCAGTACTTC.

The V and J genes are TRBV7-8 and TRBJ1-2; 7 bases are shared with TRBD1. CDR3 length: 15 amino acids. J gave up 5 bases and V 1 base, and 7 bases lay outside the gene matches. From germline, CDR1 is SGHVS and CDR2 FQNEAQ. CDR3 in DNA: TGTGCCAGCAGCTTAGGACCGGGACAGCTATATGGCTACACCTTC. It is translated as CASSLGPGQLYGYTF.

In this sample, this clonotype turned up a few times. The DNA for the CDR3 is TGTGCCAGCAATAGCCAGTGGGGTAACTATGGCTACACCTTC. It translates to CASNSQWGNYGYTF. The rearrangement links TRBV7-2 to TRBJ1-2, with D uncertain. Per the germline V gene, CDR1 is SGHTA and CDR2 is FQGNSA. Trimming pared 7 bases from V and 1 base from J, leaving 13 bases between. This CDR3 has 14 amino acids.

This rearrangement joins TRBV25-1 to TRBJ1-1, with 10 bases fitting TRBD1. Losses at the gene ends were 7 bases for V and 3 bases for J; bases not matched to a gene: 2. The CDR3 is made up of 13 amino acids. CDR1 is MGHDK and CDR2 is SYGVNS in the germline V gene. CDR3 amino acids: CASKTGGYTEAFF. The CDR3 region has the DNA TGTGCCAGCAAGACAGGGGGCTACACTGAAGCTTTCTTT.

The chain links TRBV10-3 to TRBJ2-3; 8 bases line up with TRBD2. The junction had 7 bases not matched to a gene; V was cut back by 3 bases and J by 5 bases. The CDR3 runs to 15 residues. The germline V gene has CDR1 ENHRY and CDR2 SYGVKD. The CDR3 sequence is CAISDTGGPKDTQYF. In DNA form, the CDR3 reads TGTGCCATCAGTGACACGGGGGGGCCGAAAGATACGCAGTATTTT.

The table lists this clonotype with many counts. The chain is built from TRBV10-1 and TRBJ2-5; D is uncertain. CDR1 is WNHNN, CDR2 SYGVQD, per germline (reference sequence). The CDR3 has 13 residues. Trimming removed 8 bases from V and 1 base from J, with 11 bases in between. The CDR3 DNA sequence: TGCGCCAGCTCAGGACGGCCCCAAGAGACCCAGTACTTC. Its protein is CASSGRPQETQYF.

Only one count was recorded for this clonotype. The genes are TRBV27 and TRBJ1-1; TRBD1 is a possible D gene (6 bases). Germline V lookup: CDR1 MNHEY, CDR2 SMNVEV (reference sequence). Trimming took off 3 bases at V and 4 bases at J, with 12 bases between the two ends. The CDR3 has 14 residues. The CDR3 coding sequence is TGTGCCAGCAGTTTCAGGGGAATGCCCACTGAAGCTTTCTTT. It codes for CASSFRGMPTEAFF.

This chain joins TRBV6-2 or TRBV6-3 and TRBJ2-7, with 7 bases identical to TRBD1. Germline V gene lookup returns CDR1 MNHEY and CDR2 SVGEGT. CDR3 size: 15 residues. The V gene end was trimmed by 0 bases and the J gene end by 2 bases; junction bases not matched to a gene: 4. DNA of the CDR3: TGTGCCAGCAGTTACTCGACAGGGACCACCTACGAGCAGTACTTC. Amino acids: CASSYSTGTTYEQYF.

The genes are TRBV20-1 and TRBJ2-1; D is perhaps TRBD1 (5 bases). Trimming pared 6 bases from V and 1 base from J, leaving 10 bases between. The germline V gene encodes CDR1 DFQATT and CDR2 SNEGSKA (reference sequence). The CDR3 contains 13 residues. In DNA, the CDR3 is TGCAGTGCCCCCAGGGATTCCTACAATGAGCAGTTCTTC. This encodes CSAPRDSYNEQFF.

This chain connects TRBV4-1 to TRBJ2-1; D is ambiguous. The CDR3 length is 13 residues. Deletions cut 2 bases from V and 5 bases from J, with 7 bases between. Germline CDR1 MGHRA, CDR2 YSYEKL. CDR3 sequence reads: CASSQTQNNEQFF. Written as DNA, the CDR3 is TGCGCCAGCAGCCAAACCCAAAACAATGAGCAGTTCTTC.

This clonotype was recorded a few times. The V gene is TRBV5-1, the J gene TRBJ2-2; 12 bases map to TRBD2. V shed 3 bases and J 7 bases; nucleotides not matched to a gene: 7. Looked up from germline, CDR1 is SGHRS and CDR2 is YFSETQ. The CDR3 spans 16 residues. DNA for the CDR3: TGCGCCAGCAGCTCCTCTAGCGGGGGGGCCATCGGGGAGCTGTTTTTT. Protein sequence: CASSSSSGGAIGELFF.

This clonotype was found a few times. In DNA, the CDR3 is TGTGCCAGCAGCTTAGAGGGACGGAGTAAAACTGACTATGGCTACACCTTC. Residues: CASSLEGRSKTDYGYTF. The V call is TRBV7-9, the J call TRBJ1-2; tentatively, D is TRBD1 (5 bases). Germline V CDR1 and CDR2: SEHNR, FQNEAQ (reference sequence). The CDR3 runs to 17 residues. V lost 1 base and J 3 bases, leaving 18 bases between the germline ends.

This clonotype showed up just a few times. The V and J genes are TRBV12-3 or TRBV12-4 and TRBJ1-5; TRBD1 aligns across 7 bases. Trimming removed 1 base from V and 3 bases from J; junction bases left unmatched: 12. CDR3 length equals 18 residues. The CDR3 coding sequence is TGTGCCAGCAGTTTAGGGCGAGCCGGGACAGTGATCAATCAGCCCCAGCATTTT. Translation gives CASSLGRAGTVINQPQHF.

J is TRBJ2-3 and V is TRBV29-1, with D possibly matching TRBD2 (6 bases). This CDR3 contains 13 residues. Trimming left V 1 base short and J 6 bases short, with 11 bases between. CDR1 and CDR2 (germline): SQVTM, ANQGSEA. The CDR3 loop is CSVEGFSGDTQYF. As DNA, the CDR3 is TGCAGCGTTGAAGGTTTCAGCGGGGATACGCAGTATTTT.

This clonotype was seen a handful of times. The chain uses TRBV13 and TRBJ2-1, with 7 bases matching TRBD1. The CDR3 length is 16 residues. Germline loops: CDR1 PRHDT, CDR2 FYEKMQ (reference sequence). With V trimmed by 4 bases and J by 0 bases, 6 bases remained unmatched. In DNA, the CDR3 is TGTGCCAGCAGCTCGACAGGGACCAGCTCCTACAATGAGCAGTTCTTC. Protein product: CASSSTGTSSYNEQFF.